The clone carrying this TCR beta chain showed up just once. This specimen belongs to a study of blood T cell repertoires in COVID-19. The overall study: From the United States, Italy and Spain came samples of acute and convalescent COVID-19. PBMCs, B-cell-depleted T cells, or T cells provided the cDNA or gDNA that made up the material.

Original methodology: Counts of nucleated cells, estimated from reference gene primer amplification, were obtained. TCRdb's table, derived via immunoSEQ multiplex PCR, lists solely in-frame clones and lacks some. The V and J calls and the clone size are those of that table, but D and trimming were determined from the DNA. The sample carries 80,000 to 100,000 clones, about 90% recorded once. Between the trimmed V and J ends, which lost 4 bases and 5 bases, there was a span of 14 bases. This CDR3 is built from 15 residues. The germline V gene has CDR1 SGHDN and CDR2 FVKESK. Sequencing was performed on peripheral blood. The gene calls are TRBV14 and TRBJ2-2; unclear D gene. This TCR came from a woman aged 45-60 years with active or convalescent COVID-19. The CDR3 bases are TGTGCCAGCAGCCGAGAGAGGCACTCTACCGGGGAGCTGTTTTTT. Residues: CASSRERHSTGELFF.